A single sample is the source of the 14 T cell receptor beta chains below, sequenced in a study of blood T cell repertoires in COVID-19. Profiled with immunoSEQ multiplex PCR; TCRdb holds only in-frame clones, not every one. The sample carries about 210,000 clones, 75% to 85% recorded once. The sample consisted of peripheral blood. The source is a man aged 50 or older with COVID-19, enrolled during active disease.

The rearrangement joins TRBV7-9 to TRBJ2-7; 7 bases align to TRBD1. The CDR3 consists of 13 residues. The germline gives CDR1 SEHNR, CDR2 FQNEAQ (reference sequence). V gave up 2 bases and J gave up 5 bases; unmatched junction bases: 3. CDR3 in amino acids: CASSLKGGHEQYF. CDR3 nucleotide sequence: TGTGCCAGCAGCTTAAAAGGGGGCCACGAGCAGTACTTC.

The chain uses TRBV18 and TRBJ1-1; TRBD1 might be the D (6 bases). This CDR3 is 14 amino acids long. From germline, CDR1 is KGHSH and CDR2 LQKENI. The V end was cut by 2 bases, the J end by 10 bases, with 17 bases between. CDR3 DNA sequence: TGTGCCAGCTCACCAACAGGGCCAGGAGAAAGAGCTTTCTTT. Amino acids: CASSPTGPGERAFF.

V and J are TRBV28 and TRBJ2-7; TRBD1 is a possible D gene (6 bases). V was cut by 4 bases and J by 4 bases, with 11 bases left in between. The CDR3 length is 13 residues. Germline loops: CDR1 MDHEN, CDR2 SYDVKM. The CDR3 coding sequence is TGTGCCAGCAGTTCCACAGGGTTATACGAGCAGTACTTC. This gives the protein CASSSTGLYEQYF. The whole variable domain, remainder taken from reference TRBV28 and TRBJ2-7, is DVKVTQSSRYLVKRTGEKVFLECVQDMDHENMFWYRQDPGLGLRLIYFSYDVKMKEKGDIPEGYSVSREKKERFSLILESASTNQTSMYLCASSSTGLYEQYFGPGTRLTVT.

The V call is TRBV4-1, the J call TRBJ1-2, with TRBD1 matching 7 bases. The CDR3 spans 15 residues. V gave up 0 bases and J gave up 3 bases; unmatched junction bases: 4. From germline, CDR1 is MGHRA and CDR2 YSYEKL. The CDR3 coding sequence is TGCGCCAGCAGCCAAGAAGAGGGGGCGGACTATGGCTACACCTTC. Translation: CASSQEEGADYGYTF.

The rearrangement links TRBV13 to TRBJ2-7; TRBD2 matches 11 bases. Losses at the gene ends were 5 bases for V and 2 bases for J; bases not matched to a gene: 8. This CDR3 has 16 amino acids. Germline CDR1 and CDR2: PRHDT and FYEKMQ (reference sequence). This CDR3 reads CASSPTSGGLPYEQYF. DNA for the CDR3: TGTGCCAGCAGCCCCACTAGCGGGGGCCTGCCCTACGAGCAGTACTTC.

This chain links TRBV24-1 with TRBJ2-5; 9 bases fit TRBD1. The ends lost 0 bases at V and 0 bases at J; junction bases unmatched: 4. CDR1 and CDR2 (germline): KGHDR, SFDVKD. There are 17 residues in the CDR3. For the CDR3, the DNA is TGTGCCACCAGTGATTTGTCCGGGACAGGGTACCAAGAGACCCAGTACTTC. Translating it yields CATSDLSGTGYQETQYF.

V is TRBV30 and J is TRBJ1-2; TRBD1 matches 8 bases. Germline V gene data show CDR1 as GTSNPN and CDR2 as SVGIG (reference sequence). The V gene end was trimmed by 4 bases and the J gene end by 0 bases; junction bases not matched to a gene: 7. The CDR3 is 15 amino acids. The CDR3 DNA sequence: TGTGCCTGGACCGGGACAGGCCGGGCTAACTATGGCTACACCTTC. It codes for CAWTGTGRANYGYTF.

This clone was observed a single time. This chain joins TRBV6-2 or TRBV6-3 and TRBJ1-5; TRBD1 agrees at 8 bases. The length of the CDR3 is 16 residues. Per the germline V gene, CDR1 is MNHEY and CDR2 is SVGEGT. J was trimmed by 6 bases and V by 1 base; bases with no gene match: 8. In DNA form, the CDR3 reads TGTGCCAGCAGTTACTTTGTGGACAGGGAAGGTCAGCCCCAGCATTTT. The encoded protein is CASSYFVDREGQPQHF.

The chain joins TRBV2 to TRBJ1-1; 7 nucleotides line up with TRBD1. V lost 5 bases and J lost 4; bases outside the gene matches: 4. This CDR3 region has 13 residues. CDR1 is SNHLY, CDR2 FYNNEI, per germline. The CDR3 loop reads CASSWAGGTEAFF. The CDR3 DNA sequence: TGTGCCAGCAGTTGGGCAGGGGGCACTGAAGCTTTCTTT.

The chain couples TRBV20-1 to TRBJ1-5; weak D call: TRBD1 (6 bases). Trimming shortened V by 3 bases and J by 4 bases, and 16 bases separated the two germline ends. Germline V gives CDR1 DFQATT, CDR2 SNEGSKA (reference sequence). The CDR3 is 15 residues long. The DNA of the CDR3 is TGCAGTGCTAGTGATGGGGGCAGAGTTAATCAGCCCCAGCATTTT. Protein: CSASDGGRVNQPQHF.

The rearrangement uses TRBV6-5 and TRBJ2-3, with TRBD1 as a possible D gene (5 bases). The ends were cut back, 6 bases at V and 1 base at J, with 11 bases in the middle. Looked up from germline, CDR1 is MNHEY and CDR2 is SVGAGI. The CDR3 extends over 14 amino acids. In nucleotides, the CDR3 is TGTGCCAGCAGGATAAGGGGTCGCACAGATACGCAGTATTTT. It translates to CASRIRGRTDTQYF.

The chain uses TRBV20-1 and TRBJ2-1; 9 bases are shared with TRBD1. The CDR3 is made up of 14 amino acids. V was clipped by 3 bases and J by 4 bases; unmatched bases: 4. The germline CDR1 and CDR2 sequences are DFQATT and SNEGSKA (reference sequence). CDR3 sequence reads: CSASLTGGYNEQFF. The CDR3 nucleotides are TGCAGTGCTAGTTTGACAGGGGGGTACAATGAGCAGTTCTTC.

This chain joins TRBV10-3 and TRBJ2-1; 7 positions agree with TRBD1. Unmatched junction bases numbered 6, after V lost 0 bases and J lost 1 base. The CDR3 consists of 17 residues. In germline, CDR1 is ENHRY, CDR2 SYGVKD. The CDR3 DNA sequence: TGTGCCATCAGTGAGTCGATGGGACAGATATCCTACAATGAGCAGTTCTTC. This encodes CAISESMGQISYNEQFF.

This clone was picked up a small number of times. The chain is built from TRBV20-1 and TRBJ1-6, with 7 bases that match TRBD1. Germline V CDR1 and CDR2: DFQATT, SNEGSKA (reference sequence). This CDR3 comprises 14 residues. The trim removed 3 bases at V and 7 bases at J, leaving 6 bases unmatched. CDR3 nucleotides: TGCAGTGCTAGTGCAGGGGGTACAAATTCACCCCTCCACTTT. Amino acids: CSASAGGTNSPLHF.